This T cell receptor (beta chain) was documented in a study of metastatic and nonmetastatic thyroid tumors. Germline-derived CDR1 and CDR2 are DFQATT and SNEGSKA (reference sequence). The CDR3 runs to 14 residues. Trimming stripped 3 bases from V and 5 bases from J, with 13 bases between. No treatment had been given to any patient before thyroid surgery. Worth noting for this clone: This specimen includes other DNA sequences encoding the same CDR3.

With MiXCR, TCRdb reprocessed the PCR reads. The table shows over 30,000 clones, with approximately 15% occurring only once. The receptor was derived from a male donor with papillary thyroid cancer or a benign thyroid nodule (not recorded which). Some clones in this sample may be carry-over from other donors' samples. The chain combines TRBV20-1 with TRBJ2-2; D might be TRBD1 (6 bases). The sample comprised blood. The DNA for the CDR3 is TGCAGTGCTAGGGACAGCCTTAATACCGGGGAGCTGTTTTTT. Translating gives CSARDSLNTGELFF.